The text below deals with one T cell receptor (beta chain). The antigen is unknown. The sample's time point: week 5, during vaccination. Topical imiquimod was applied with each vaccine dose, which held 300 ug of mutant IDH1 20-mer peptide. New WHO grade 3 or 4 astrocytomas that were IDH1-mutant and ATRX-lost had been found in donors. This entry is derived from a study of a mutant IDH1 vaccine in newly diagnosed glioma. Turning to the study itself: Vaccination of patients was performed eight times, in weeks 1, 3, 5, 7, 11, 15, 19 and 23. Vaccines began 4-6 weeks after radiotherapy alone, or with temozolomide cycles. Former treatment meant radiotherapy, temozolomide, or both; the majority had gotten both.

V gave up 0 bases and J gave up 5 bases, with 16 bases separating them. Germline CDR1 and CDR2: SGDLS and YYNGEE. The CDR3 is 16 amino acids. Measured with immunoSEQ multiplex PCR; TCRdb has only the in-frame clones, and not every one. The sample comprises about 36,000 clones, 81% of which are singletons, and 9% to 13% rests with the top ten. This clonotype was obtained from a man in his forties or fifties with glioma. The sequences come from PBMCs, collected from a glioma patient whose treatment included an IDH1 peptide vaccine. This chain uses TRBV9 with TRBJ2-3; D remains ambiguous. CDR3 sequence (DNA): TGTGCCAGCAGCGTAGTGGGCAGCCAGGCAGGAGATACGCAGTATTTT. Residues: CASSVVGSQAGDTQYF.